A selection of T cell receptor beta chains follows, all from one sample in a study of post-analysis software for immune sequencing data. TCRdb ran MiXCR on the PCR reads and lists one entry per CDR3 protein. The sample contains 650,000 to 900,000 distinct CDR3 sequences, about 45% of which appear only once. Specimen: blood. These receptors were taken from a girl aged 10 to 17 with multiple sclerosis. Both conserved end residues are part of each CDR3. The D gene is left open where the match is weak. Rows give clone size only sometimes, using once, few, many, or a class for an expanded clone.

TRBV6-2/TRBV6-3	TRBD1	-	TRBJ2-1	CASTGQGYNEQFF	TGTGCCAGCACCGGACAGGGTTACAATGAGCAGTTCTTC
TRBV4-2	-	few	TRBJ2-1	CASSQEIPASRNEQFF	TGTGCCAGCAGCCAAGAGATTCCAGCTTCCCGAAATGAGCAGTTCTTC
TRBV7-7	TRBD1	once	TRBJ2-2	CASSSRTGPNTGELFF	TGTGCTAGCAGCTCAAGGACAGGGCCAAACACCGGGGAGCTGTTTTTT
TRBV12-3/TRBV12-4	-	-	TRBJ1-5	CASSLNRINQPQHF	TGTGCCAGCAGTTTAAACAGGATCAATCAGCCCCAGCATTTT
TRBV27	-	few	TRBJ1-6	CASSPHMFRGRGGSYNSPLHF	TGTGCCAGCAGTCCGCATATGTTTCGGGGGCGCGGGGGCTCCTATAATTCACCCCTCCACTTT
TRBV28	-	-	TRBJ1-5	CASRKTEINQPQHF	TGTGCCAGCAGAAAGACAGAAATCAATCAGCCCCAGCATTTT
TRBV30	-	-	TRBJ1-2	CAWRVLLGGYTF	TGTGCCTGGAGGGTTTTACTCGGTGGCTACACCTTC
TRBV20-1	-	few	TRBJ1-1	CSADLRVQVAEAFF	TGCAGTGCCGACCTCAGGGTGCAGGTCGCTGAAGCTTTCTTT
TRBV3-1	TRBD1	once	TRBJ1-5	CASGDRDQPQHF	TGTGCCAGCGGGGACAGGGATCAGCCCCAGCATTTT
TRBV27	-	few	TRBJ2-3	CASSRGGQDTQYF	TGTGCCAGCAGTAGGGGGGGGCAAGATACGCAGTATTTT
TRBV28	-	-	TRBJ2-7	CASSPVLGTPYEQYF	TGTGCCAGCAGTCCCGTCCTCGGGACTCCCTACGAGCAGTACTTC
TRBV24-1	TRBD2	-	TRBJ2-1	CATSDPQGPAGDNEQFF	TGTGCCACCAGTGATCCCCAGGGACCAGCGGGGGACAATGAGCAGTTCTTC
TRBV7-2	TRBD2	-	TRBJ2-1	CASTTGFTSGRIKDEQFF	TGTGCCAGTACGACAGGGTTTACTAGCGGGAGGATTAAAGATGAGCAGTTCTTC
TRBV7-3	TRBD2	-	TRBJ2-1	CASSLNQLAGFGEQFF	TGTGCCAGCAGCTTGAACCAACTAGCGGGGTTCGGGGAGCAGTTCTTC
TRBV7-8	-	once	TRBJ1-5	CASSLVETDYSNQPQHF	TGTGCCAGCAGCTTAGTTGAGACAGATTATAGCAATCAGCCCCAGCATTTT
TRBV20-1	TRBD2	many	TRBJ2-7	CSAPGLAGGYEQYF	TGCAGTGCACCGGGACTAGCGGGAGGCTACGAGCAGTACTTC
TRBV28	TRBD2	many	TRBJ2-1	CASTLAGAGEQFF	TGTGCCAGCACCTTAGCGGGAGCTGGGGAGCAGTTCTTC
TRBV29-1	-	-	TRBJ2-7	CSVYPGARGDEQYF	TGCAGCGTCTACCCGGGGGCCAGGGGAGACGAGCAGTACTTC
TRBV5-1	TRBD2	few	TRBJ2-1	CASKGVTSGSEQFF	TGCGCCAGCAAGGGGGTGACTAGCGGGTCTGAGCAGTTCTTC
TRBV15	-	-	TRBJ1-4	CATSSYGEKLFF	TGTGCCACCAGCAGCTACGGTGAAAAACTGTTTTTT
TRBV7-9	TRBD1	-	TRBJ1-2	CASSSTGATGGYTF	TGTGCCAGCAGCTCAACAGGGGCCACCGGGGGCTACACCTTC
TRBV4-3	-	few	TRBJ1-2	CASSQDKGDAVYGYTF	TGCGCCAGCAGCCAAGATAAGGGGGACGCCGTCTATGGCTACACCTTC
TRBV10-3	-	-	TRBJ1-2	CAISELEGSRTYGYTF	TGTGCCATCAGTGAGTTAGAGGGGTCCCGGACTTATGGCTACACCTTC
TRBV12-3/TRBV12-4	-	-	TRBJ1-1	CASSSSTGSVFF	-
TRBV6-6	-	-	TRBJ2-7	CASSYSVAEQYF	TGTGCCAGCAGTTACTCTGTCGCCGAGCAGTACTTC
TRBV12-5	TRBD1	-	TRBJ2-5	CASGPQGAVWETQYF	TGTGCTAGTGGCCCACAGGGGGCTGTTTGGGAGACCCAGTACTTC
TRBV6-6	-	few	TRBJ1-4	CASSYRYEKLFF	TGTGCCAGCAGTTACCGGTATGAAAAACTGTTTTTT
TRBV10-3	-	-	TRBJ2-1	CAAGGGPNEQFF	TGTGCCGCCGGGGGCGGGCCGAATGAGCAGTTCTTC
TRBV5-1	TRBD1	-	TRBJ1-1	CASSFSGQGHVNTEAFF	TGCGCCAGCAGCTTTTCAGGACAGGGGCATGTGAACACTGAAGCTTTCTTT
TRBV19	TRBD1	-	TRBJ2-1	CASHSQGATLNEQFF	TGTGCCAGCCACTCACAGGGGGCGACCCTAAATGAGCAGTTCTTC
TRBV7-2	TRBD1	-	TRBJ1-2	CASSLGPGQGAGSYTF	TGTGCCAGCAGCTTAGGCCCGGGACAGGGGGCGGGCAGCTACACCTTC
TRBV5-8	TRBD2	few	TRBJ2-7	CASSPRAGSYEQYF	TGTGCCAGCAGCCCGAGAGCGGGGTCCTACGAGCAGTACTTC